A single sample is the source of the 25 T cell receptor beta chains below, sequenced in a study of T cells in Graves' hyperthyroidism and ophthalmopathy. Authors of the study amplified TCR beta CDR3 regions from RNA transcripts. A first-round RT-PCR of the TCR CDR3 used the HTBI primer set. TCRdb analysed the multiplex PCR reads with MiXCR anew, one entry per CDR3 protein. Among 95,000 to 110,000 distinct CDR3 sequences listed, about 15% were seen once. Sequencing was performed on blood. The receptor set was obtained from a woman aged 45-59 years with Graves' hyperthyroidism.

This chain joins TRBV2 and TRBJ2-4; 8 nucleotides line up with TRBD2. CDR1 and CDR2 from the germline V gene are SNHLY and FYNNEI. CDR3 size: 15 residues. V lost 4 bases to trimming and J lost 7 bases; unmatched junction nucleotides: 9. The DNA for the CDR3 is TGTGCCAGCAGTGCGTCGAGCGGGAGATGGAACATTCAGTACTTC. Encoded protein: CASSASSGRWNIQYF.

This clonotype was recorded at least ten times. The rearrangement uses TRBV12-3 or TRBV12-4 and TRBJ2-2; TRBD1 or TRBD2 may be the D gene (6 bases each). The V end was cut by 8 bases, the J end by 0 bases, with 25 bases between. The CDR3 runs to 19 residues. The chain's CDR3 is CASPGAGGSKGANTGELFF. The CDR3 nucleotides are TGTGCCAGCCCGGGGGCCGGGGGCTCCAAAGGCGCGAACACCGGGGAGCTGTTTTTT.

The CDR3, as DNA: TGTGCCAGCAGCCTACAGGATGAGCAGTTCTTC. The encoded protein is CASSLQDEQFF. This sequence joins TRBV3-1 and TRBJ2-1; D might be TRBD1 (5 bases). The CDR3 loop spans 11 amino acids. The germline V and J ends were trimmed by 4 bases and 8 bases, with 6 bases remaining between them. From germline, CDR1 is LGHDT and CDR2 YNNKEL (reference sequence).

This clonotype has at least ten counts. This chain uses TRBV12-3 or TRBV12-4 with TRBJ2-5; 8 positions agree with TRBD1. V lost 3 bases to trimming and J lost 4 bases; unmatched junction nucleotides: 7. The CDR3 is made up of 15 amino acids. The CDR3 loop is CASSFMSGGPETQYF. For the CDR3, the DNA is TGTGCCAGCAGTTTCATGTCAGGGGGCCCAGAGACCCAGTACTTC.

This clonotype was seen ten or more times. This chain uses TRBV9 with TRBJ1-3; 9 positions agree with TRBD1. This CDR3 spans 15 amino acids. V gave up 0 bases and J gave up 2 bases; unmatched junction bases: 0. Germline V CDR1 and CDR2: SGDLS, YYNGEE. CDR3 bases: TGTGCCAGCAGCGTAGGGACAGGGGCTGGAAACACCATATATTTT. Translated, it gives CASSVGTGAGNTIYF. The full variable domain, completed using reference TRBV9 and TRBJ1-3, is DSGVTQTPKHLITATGQRVTLRCSPRSGDLSVYWYQQSLDQGLQFLIQYYNGEERAKGNILERFSAQQFPDLHSELNLSSLELGDSALYFCASSVGTGAGNTIYFGEGSWLTVV.

This clonotype has ten or more counts. The chain joins TRBV6-4 to TRBJ1-6, with unresolved D. Germline CDR1 is MRHNA and CDR2 is SNTAGT. The CDR3 runs to 14 residues. The V gene lost 0 bases and the J gene lost 5 bases, with 5 bases spanning the gap. The CDR3 DNA follows: TGTGCCAGCAGTGACTCAGAGGATAATTCACCCCTCCACTTT. As protein: CASSDSEDNSPLHF.

The chain carries TRBV28 and TRBJ2-4, with 7 bases identical to TRBD2. The CDR3 sequence is 16 residues long. The germline V gene encodes CDR1 MDHEN and CDR2 SYDVKM. J gave up 0 bases and V 2 bases, and 4 bases lay outside the gene matches. CDR3 bases: TGTGCCAGCAGTTTAATTGGGGGGGTAGCCAAAAACATTCAGTACTTC. It codes for CASSLIGGVAKNIQYF.

At least ten counts were recorded for this clonotype. This chain links TRBV20-1 with TRBJ2-1; 7 nucleotides line up with TRBD1. Germline V gene data show CDR1 as DFQATT and CDR2 as SNEGSKA (reference sequence). J lost 0 bases, V lost 5 bases, and 4 bases had no gene match. The CDR3 has 14 amino acids. The CDR3 sequence: CSALGQSSYNEQFF. Here the CDR3 DNA reads TGCAGTGCTTTGGGACAGTCCTCCTACAATGAGCAGTTCTTC.

This clonotype was seen just once. This chain uses TRBV28 with TRBJ1-4; D call uncertain. Germline V gene sequence: CDR1 MDHEN, CDR2 SYDVKM. The CDR3 is made up of 13 amino acids. V lost 4 bases and J lost 6, with 9 bases in between. CDR3 sequence: CASSSRFDEKLFF. The DNA for the CDR3 is TGTGCCAGCAGTTCACGATTCGATGAAAAACTGTTTTTT.

There are a few counts of this clonotype. The chain has TRBV6-5 and TRBJ1-2; D is perhaps TRBD1 (6 bases). The CDR3 is made up of 13 amino acids. The germline V and J ends were trimmed by 4 bases and 7 bases, with 13 bases remaining between them. Germline CDR1 and CDR2: MNHEY and SVGAGI. The CDR3 DNA is TGTGCCAGCAGTTTCACAGGGAGTGGTGGCTACACCTTC. This sequence encodes CASSFTGSGGYTF.

This clonotype occurred many times. V gene TRBV3-1 combines with J gene TRBJ2-1, with D perhaps matching TRBD1 or TRBD2 (5 bases each). The CDR3 consists of 15 residues. In germline, CDR1 is LGHDT, CDR2 YNNKEL (reference sequence). V shed 0 bases and J shed 4 bases, with 10 bases lying between them. CDR3 loop: CASSQDWGIYNEQFF. The DNA of the CDR3 is TGTGCCAGCAGCCAAGATTGGGGGATTTACAATGAGCAGTTCTTC.

This clonotype was detected many times. The J gene is TRBJ2-1, the V gene TRBV19, with 11 bases that match TRBD1. Germline loops: CDR1 LNHDA, CDR2 SQIVND (reference sequence). Unmatched junction bases numbered 6, after V lost 4 bases and J lost 4 bases. CDR3 length: 16 residues. The CDR3 region is CASSTYGTGGYNEQFF. In nucleotides, the CDR3 is TGTGCCAGTAGTACGTACGGGACAGGGGGATACAATGAGCAGTTCTTC.

The rearrangement uses TRBV29-1 and TRBJ2-7; tentative D call: TRBD2 (6 bases). This CDR3 contains 14 residues. V lost 1 base to trimming and J lost 1 base, with 11 bases between them. Germline V gene sequence: CDR1 SQVTM, CDR2 ANQGSEA. The CDR3 here is CSVEGGTDSYEQYF. The CDR3 bases are TGCAGCGTTGAAGGCGGGACGGATTCCTACGAGCAGTACTTC.

V usage is TRBV19 and J usage is TRBJ2-7, with a weak D call TRBD2 (5 bases). The CDR3 spans 10 residues. Germline CDR1 is LNHDA and CDR2 is SQIVND (reference sequence). Trimming removed 7 bases from V and 6 bases from J, with 7 bases in between. The CDR3 DNA sequence: TGTGCCAGTATGGGGAGCGAGCAGTACTTC. It specifies CASMGSEQYF.

This clonotype has ten or more counts. The rearrangement links TRBV13 to TRBJ2-5; 14 nucleotides agree with TRBD2. The germline CDR1 and CDR2 sequences are PRHDT and FYEKMQ (reference sequence). Trimming at V came to 3 bases and at J to 8 bases, leaving 5 bases not matched to a gene. The CDR3 is 15 amino acids. CDR3 nucleotides: TGTGCCAGCAGCTTCGGGACTAGCGGGAGATCTACCCAGTACTTC. Protein product: CASSFGTSGRSTQYF.

This clonotype was detected many times. This rearrangement joins TRBV6-1 to TRBJ2-3; D call uncertain. The germline V gene has CDR1 MNHNS and CDR2 SASEGT. The V and J ends lost 5 bases and 0 bases respectively, with 15 bases between them. The CDR3 has 16 amino acids. CDR3 DNA sequence: TGTGCCAGCAGTAAACCCCGACCCTCTAGCACAGATACGCAGTATTTT. Protein: CASSKPRPSSTDTQYF.

The sample holds many counts of this clonotype. The genes are TRBV5-5 and TRBJ2-3; a weak D match, TRBD1 (5 bases). Germline lookup yields CDR1 SGHKS and CDR2 YYEKEE (reference sequence). With 4 bases removed from V and 2 bases from J, the gap between germline ends came to 20 bases. This CDR3 has 17 amino acids. Written as DNA, the CDR3 is TGTGCCAGCAGCGCGACAGAGACCTTCTCTTACACAGATACGCAGTATTTT. As protein: CASSATETFSYTDTQYF.

This clonotype was observed many times. The chain combines TRBV28 with TRBJ2-4; D is possibly TRBD2 (5 bases). Germline assignment: CDR1 MDHEN and CDR2 SYDVKM. This CDR3 has 14 residues. The germline V and J ends were trimmed by 4 bases and 7 bases, with 14 bases remaining between them. The CDR3 coding sequence is TGTGCCAGCAGTTCCCCGGGGAGTGGTAACATTCAGTACTTC. Amino acids: CASSSPGSGNIQYF.

This clonotype was observed many times. The genes are TRBV20-1 and TRBJ2-3; a possible D gene is TRBD2 (6 bases). The V gene's germline CDR1 is DFQATT and CDR2 SNEGSKA (reference sequence). Trimming took off 3 bases at V and 5 bases at J, with 12 bases between the two ends. CDR3 length: 13 amino acids. The CDR3 sequence is CSASKRAGDTQYF. CDR3 coding DNA: TGCAGTGCTAGCAAGCGGGCTGGAGATACGCAGTATTTT.

V usage is TRBV28 and J usage is TRBJ1-1; 9 bases map to TRBD1. The germline CDR1 and CDR2 sequences are MDHEN and SYDVKM. V trimming: 5 bases; J trimming: 3 bases; junction bases outside the gene matches: 4. This CDR3 spans 14 amino acids. CDR3 region: CASSPTGGYTEAFF. The CDR3 nucleotides are TGTGCCAGCAGTCCGACAGGGGGTTACACTGAAGCTTTCTTT. Supplemented by reference TRBV28 and TRBJ1-1, the full variable domain reads DVKVTQSSRYLVKRTGEKVFLECVQDMDHENMFWYRQDPGLGLRLIYFSYDVKMKEKGDIPEGYSVSREKKERFSLILESASTNQTSMYLCASSPTGGYTEAFFGQGTRLTVV.

The rearrangement joins TRBV2 to TRBJ1-1; weak D call: TRBD1 (5 bases). CDR1 SNHLY and CDR2 FYNNEI come from the germline V gene. The CDR3 has 13 residues. V gave up 8 bases and J gave up 1 base, with 11 bases separating them. This CDR3 is CASAPGRNTEAFF. The DNA for the CDR3 is TGTGCCAGCGCTCCGGGACGGAACACTGAAGCTTTCTTT.

This clonotype was counted ten times or more. This chain connects TRBV10-3 to TRBJ2-7; 10 nucleotides agree with TRBD2. Germline assignment: CDR1 ENHRY and CDR2 SYGVKD. Trimming cost V 0 bases and J 5 bases; bases outside gene matches: 19. The CDR3 has 20 residues. CDR3 nucleotide sequence: TGTGCCATCAGTGAGTCTGCGACCGGGCTAGCGGGAGTAAAAAGCGACGAGCAGTACTTC. The encoded protein is CAISESATGLAGVKSDEQYF.

This clonotype was found many times. Germline and junction disagree at one end, which may indicate a read error. V is TRBV6-1 and J is TRBJ2-3, with 12 bases matching TRBD2. The CDR3 covers 14 residues. Germline CDR1 and CDR2: MNHNS and SASEGT. CDR3 bases: TGTGCCACCAGTACCGGGACTAGCGGGGATACGCAGTATTTT. Its translation is CATSTGTSGDTQYF.

This clonotype was picked up many times. This sequence joins TRBV7-8 and TRBJ1-5, with TRBD1 as a possible D gene (6 bases). V gave up 3 bases and J gave up 5 bases, with 11 bases separating them. The CDR3 runs 14 residues. The germline CDR1 and CDR2 sequences are SGHVS and FQNEAQ. The CDR3, as DNA: TGTGCCAGCAGCTTCCAAAACAGGGATCAGCCCCAGCATTTT. This sequence encodes CASSFQNRDQPQHF.

In this sample, this clonotype turned up once. CDR3 sequence: CASSMFTSGPGEPQHF. CDR3 sequence (DNA): TGTGCCAGTAGTATGTTCACATCCGGGCCGGGAGAGCCCCAGCATTTT. The genes are TRBV19 and TRBJ1-5; D remains unclear. The V gene's germline CDR1 is LNHDA and CDR2 SQIVND (reference sequence). The CDR3 covers 16 residues. The germline V and J ends were trimmed by 3 bases and 8 bases, with 20 bases remaining between them.